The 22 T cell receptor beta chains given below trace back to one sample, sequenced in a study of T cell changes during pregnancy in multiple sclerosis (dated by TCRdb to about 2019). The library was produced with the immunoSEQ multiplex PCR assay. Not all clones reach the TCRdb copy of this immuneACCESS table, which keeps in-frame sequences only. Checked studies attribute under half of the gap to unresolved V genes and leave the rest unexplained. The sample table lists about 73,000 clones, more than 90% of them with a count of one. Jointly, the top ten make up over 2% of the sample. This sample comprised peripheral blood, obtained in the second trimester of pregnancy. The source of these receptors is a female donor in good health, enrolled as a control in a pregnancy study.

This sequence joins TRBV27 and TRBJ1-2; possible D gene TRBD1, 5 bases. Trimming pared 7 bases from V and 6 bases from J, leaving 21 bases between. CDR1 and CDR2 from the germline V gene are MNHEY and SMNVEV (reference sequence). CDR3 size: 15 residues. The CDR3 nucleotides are TGTGCCAGCACCACCAGGACATCGTGGGGGGATGGCTACACCTTC. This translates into CASTTRTSWGDGYTF.

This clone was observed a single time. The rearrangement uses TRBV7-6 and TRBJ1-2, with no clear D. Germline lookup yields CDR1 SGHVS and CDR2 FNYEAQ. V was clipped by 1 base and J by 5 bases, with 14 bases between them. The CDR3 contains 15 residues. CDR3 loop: CASSLDPKGGYGYTF. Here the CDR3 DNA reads TGTGCCAGCAGCTTAGACCCAAAAGGAGGGTATGGCTACACCTTC.

The DNA for the CDR3 is TGCGCCAGCAGCTTGGATAACGCGGATACGCAGTATTTT. Translation: CASSLDNADTQYF. The genes are TRBV5-1 and TRBJ2-3; D unclear. The CDR3 is 13 amino acids. Germline V lookup: CDR1 SGHRS, CDR2 YFSETQ. Trimming took off 0 bases at V and 6 bases at J, with 8 bases between the two ends.

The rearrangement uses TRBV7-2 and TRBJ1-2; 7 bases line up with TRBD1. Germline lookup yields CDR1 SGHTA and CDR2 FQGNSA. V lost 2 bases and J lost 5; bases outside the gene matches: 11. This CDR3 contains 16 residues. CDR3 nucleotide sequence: TGTGCCAGCAGCTTACACAGGGGACTCACGACTTATGGCTACACCTTC. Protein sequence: CASSLHRGLTTYGYTF.

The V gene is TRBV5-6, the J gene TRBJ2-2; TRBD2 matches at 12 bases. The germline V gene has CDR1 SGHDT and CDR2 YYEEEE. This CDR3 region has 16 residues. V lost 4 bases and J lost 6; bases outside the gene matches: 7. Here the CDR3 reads CASSLLAGGPPGELFF. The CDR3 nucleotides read TGTGCCAGCAGCCTTCTAGCGGGGGGGCCCCCCGGGGAGCTGTTTTTT.

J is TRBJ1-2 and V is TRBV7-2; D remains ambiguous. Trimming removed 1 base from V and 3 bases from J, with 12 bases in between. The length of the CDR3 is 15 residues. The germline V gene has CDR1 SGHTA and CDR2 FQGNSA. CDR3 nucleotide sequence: TGTGCCAGCAGCTTAGATAGGCAGGTTCACTATGGCTACACCTTC. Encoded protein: CASSLDRQVHYGYTF.

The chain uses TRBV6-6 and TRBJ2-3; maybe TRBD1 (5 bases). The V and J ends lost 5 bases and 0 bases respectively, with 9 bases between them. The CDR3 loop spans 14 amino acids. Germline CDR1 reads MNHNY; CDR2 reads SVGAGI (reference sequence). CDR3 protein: CASSQGRSTDTQYF. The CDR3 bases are TGTGCCAGCAGTCAGGGTAGGAGCACAGATACGCAGTATTTT.

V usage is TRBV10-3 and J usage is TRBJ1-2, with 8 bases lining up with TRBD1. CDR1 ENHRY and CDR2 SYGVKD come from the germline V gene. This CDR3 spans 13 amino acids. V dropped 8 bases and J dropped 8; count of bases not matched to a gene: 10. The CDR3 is CAIYATGGGGYTF. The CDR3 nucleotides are TGTGCCATCTATGCAACAGGGGGTGGAGGCTACACCTTC.

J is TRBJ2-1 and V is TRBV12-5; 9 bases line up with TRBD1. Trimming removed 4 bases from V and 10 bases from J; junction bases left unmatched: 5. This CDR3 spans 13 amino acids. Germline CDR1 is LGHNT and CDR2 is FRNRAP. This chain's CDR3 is CASGSSGQGEQFF. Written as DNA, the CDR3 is TGTGCTAGTGGTTCCTCGGGACAGGGAGAGCAGTTCTTC.

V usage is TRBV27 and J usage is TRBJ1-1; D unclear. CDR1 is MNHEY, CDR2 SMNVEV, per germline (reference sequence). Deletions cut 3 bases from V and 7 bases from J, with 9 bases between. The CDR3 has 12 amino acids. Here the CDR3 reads CASSFFRGEAFF. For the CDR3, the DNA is TGTGCCAGCAGTTTTTTCCGGGGTGAAGCTTTCTTT.

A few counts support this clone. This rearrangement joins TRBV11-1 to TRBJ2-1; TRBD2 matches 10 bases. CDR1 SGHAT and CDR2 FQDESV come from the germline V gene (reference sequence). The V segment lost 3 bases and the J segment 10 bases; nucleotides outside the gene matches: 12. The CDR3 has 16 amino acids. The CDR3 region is CASSFAERGGHQEQFF. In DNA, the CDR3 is TGTGCCAGCAGCTTCGCCGAGCGGGGGGGCCATCAGGAGCAGTTCTTC. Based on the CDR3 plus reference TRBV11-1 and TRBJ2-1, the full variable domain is EAEVAQSPRYKITEKSQAVAFWCDPISGHATLYWYRQILGQGPELLVQFQDESVVDDSQLPKDRFSAERLKGVDSTLKIQPAELGDSAMYLCASSFAERGGHQEQFFGPGTRLTVL.

The CDR3 sequence is CASSSSGVSSYEQYF. The DNA for the CDR3 is TGTGCCAGCAGCTCTAGCGGGGTGAGCTCCTACGAGCAGTACTTC. The genes are TRBV7-8 and TRBJ2-7, with 9 nucleotides matching TRBD2. Germline-derived CDR1 and CDR2 are SGHVS and FQNEAQ. Trimming cost V 4 bases and J 0 bases; bases outside gene matches: 4. The CDR3 consists of 15 residues. The entire variable domain, with the rest obtained from reference TRBV7-8 and TRBJ2-7, is as follows: GAGVSQSPRYKVAKRGQDVALRCDPISGHVSLFWYQQALGQGPEFLTYFQNEAQLDKSGLPSDRFFAERPEGSVSTLKIQRTQQEDSAVYLCASSSSGVSSYEQYFGPGTRLTVT.

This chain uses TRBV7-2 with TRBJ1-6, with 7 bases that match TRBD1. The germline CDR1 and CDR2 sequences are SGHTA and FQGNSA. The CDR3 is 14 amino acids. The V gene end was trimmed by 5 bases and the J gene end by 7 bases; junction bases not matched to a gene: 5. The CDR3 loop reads CASSITGVNSPLHF. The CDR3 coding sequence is TGTGCCAGCAGCATAACAGGGGTCAATTCACCCCTCCACTTT.

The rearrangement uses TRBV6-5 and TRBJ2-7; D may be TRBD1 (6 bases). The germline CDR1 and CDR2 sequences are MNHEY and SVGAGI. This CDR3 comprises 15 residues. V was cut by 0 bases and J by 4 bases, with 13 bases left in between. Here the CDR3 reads CASSYSWTEGYEQYF. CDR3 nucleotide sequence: TGTGCCAGCAGTTACTCTTGGACAGAGGGTTACGAGCAGTACTTC.

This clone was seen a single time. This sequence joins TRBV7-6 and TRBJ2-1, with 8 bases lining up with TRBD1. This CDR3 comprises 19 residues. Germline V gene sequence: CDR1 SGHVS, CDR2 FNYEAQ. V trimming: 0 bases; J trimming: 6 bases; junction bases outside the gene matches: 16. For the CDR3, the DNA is TGTGCCAGCAGCTTAGCGGTGACAGGGGCGTCTGTCCGGGGCAATGAGCAGTTCTTC. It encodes CASSLAVTGASVRGNEQFF.

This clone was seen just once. CDR3 protein: CASSQGTHLPEAFF. CDR3 in DNA: TGCGCCAGCAGCCAGGGGACACATTTACCTGAAGCTTTCTTT. This chain joins TRBV4-3 and TRBJ1-1; D possibly corresponds to TRBD1 (6 bases). Trimming took 3 bases from V and 6 from J, leaving 14 bases between them. This CDR3 has 14 amino acids. Looked up from germline, CDR1 is LGHNA and CDR2 is YSLEER.

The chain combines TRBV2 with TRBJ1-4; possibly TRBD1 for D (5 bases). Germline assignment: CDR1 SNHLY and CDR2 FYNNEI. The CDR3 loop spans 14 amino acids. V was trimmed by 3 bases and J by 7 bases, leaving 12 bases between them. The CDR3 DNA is TGTGCCAGCAGTGAGTTCAGGGCCGGTGAAAAACTGTTTTTT. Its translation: CASSEFRAGEKLFF.

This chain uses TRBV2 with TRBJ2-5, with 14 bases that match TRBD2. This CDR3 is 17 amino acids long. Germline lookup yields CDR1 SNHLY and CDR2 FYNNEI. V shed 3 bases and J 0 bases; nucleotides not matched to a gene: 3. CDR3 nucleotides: TGTGCCAGCAGTGAGACTAGCGGGGGGGGGTACCAAGAGACCCAGTACTTC. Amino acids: CASSETSGGGYQETQYF.

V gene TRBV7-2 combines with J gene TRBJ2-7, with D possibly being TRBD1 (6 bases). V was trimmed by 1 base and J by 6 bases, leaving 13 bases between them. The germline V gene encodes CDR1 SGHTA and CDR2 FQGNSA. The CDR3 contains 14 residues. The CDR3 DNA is TGTGCCAGCAGCTTAGATGGGACAATTAGCGAGCAGTACTTC. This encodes CASSLDGTISEQYF.

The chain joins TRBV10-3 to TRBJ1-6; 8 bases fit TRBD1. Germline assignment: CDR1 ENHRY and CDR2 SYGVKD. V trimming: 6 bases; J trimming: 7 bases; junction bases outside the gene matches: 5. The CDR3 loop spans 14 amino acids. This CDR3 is CAISGQGRNSPLHF. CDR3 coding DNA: TGTGCCATCAGCGGACAGGGCAGAAATTCACCCCTCCACTTT.

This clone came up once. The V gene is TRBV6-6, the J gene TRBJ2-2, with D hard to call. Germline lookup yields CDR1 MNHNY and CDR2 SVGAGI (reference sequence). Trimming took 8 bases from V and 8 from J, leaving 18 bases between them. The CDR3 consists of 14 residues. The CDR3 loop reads CASRRVSLEGELFF. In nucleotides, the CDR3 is TGTGCCAGCCGTAGAGTGTCTCTCGAAGGGGAGCTGTTTTTT.

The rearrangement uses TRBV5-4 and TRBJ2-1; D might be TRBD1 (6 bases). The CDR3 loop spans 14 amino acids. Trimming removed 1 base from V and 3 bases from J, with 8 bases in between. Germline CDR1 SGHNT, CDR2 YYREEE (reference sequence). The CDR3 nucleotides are TGTGCCAGCAGCTTGACAGGGAGCTACAATGAGCAGTTCTTC. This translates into CASSLTGSYNEQFF.